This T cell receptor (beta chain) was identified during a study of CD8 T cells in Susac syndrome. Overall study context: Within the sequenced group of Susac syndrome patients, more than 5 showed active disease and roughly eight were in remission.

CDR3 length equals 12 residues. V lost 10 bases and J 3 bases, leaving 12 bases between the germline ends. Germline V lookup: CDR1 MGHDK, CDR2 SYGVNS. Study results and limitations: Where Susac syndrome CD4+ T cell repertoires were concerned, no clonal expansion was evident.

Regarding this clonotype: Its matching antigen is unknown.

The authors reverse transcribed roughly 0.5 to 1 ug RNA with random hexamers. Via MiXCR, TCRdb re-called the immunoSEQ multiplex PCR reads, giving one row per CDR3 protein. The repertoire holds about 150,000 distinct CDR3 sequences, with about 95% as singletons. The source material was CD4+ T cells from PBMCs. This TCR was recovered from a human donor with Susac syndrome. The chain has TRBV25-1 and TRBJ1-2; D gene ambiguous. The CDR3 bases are TGTGCCACCCATTTGCGGGACTATGGCTACACCTTC. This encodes CATHLRDYGYTF.